The 26 T cell receptor beta chains reported below all come from one sample, sequenced in a study of blood T cell repertoires in COVID-19. TCRdb's copy holds only in-frame clones and misses some; the assay was immunoSEQ multiplex PCR. The data show 65,000 to 95,000 clones, more than 65% seen once. The sample consisted of peripheral blood. The receptor set was obtained from a woman between 50 and 59 years old with acute or convalescent COVID-19.

The chain has TRBV18 and TRBJ2-7, with 8 bases aligning to TRBD1. J was trimmed by 5 bases and V by 3 bases; bases with no gene match: 3. The CDR3 consists of 13 residues. The germline V gene has CDR1 KGHSH and CDR2 LQKENI. The CDR3 DNA reads as TGTGCCAGCTCACCCCAGGGGGCCCACGAGCAGTACTTC. Translated: CASSPQGAHEQYF.

This clone appeared a few times. The CDR3: CASSHDRGSNEQYF. The CDR3 DNA sequence: TGTGCCAGCAGCCATGATAGGGGTTCCAACGAGCAGTACTTC. This sequence joins TRBV3-1 (or the pseudogene TRBV3-2) and TRBJ2-7; tentative D call: TRBD1 (5 bases). The CDR3 is 14 amino acids. Germline V gene lookup returns CDR1 LGHDT and CDR2 YNNKEL (reference sequence). Trimming left V 3 bases short and J 5 bases short, with 14 bases between.

V is TRBV28 and J is TRBJ2-3; 12 positions match TRBD1. CDR3 length: 16 residues. The V gene end was trimmed by 5 bases and the J gene end by 6 bases; junction bases not matched to a gene: 9. Germline V gene data show CDR1 as MDHEN and CDR2 as SYDVKM. The CDR3 here is CASSPPGQGAEDTQYF. The CDR3 DNA follows: TGTGCCAGCAGTCCCCCGGGACAGGGGGCGGAGGATACGCAGTATTTT.

The chain joins TRBV28 to TRBJ1-6, with 8 bases fitting TRBD1. This CDR3 is built from 17 residues. Trimming cost V 2 bases and J 7 bases; bases outside gene matches: 10. Germline V gene lookup returns CDR1 MDHEN and CDR2 SYDVKM. In DNA form, the CDR3 reads TGTGCCAGCAGTTTACCGGGACAGGACCTGAGAAATTCACCCCTCCACTTT. The encoded protein is CASSLPGQDLRNSPLHF.

This CDR3 reads CASSLLNPGETQYF. The CDR3 DNA follows: TGTGCCAGCAGTTTATTAAACCCGGGAGAGACCCAGTACTTC. The chain joins TRBV27 to TRBJ2-5; D remains unclear. The CDR3 has 14 residues. The germline gives CDR1 MNHEY, CDR2 SMNVEV (reference sequence). The ends were cut back, 1 base at V and 4 bases at J, with 10 bases in the middle.

The genes are TRBV28 and TRBJ2-2, with 8 bases fitting TRBD2. The germline V gene has CDR1 MDHEN and CDR2 SYDVKM. CDR3 length: 15 residues. V gave up 4 bases and J gave up 3 bases; unmatched junction bases: 4. CDR3 sequence (DNA): TGTGCCAGCAGTTATAGCGGGACGTACACCGGGGAGCTGTTTTTT. Protein sequence: CASSYSGTYTGELFF.

The rearrangement links TRBV6-5 to TRBJ2-5; 10 bases align to TRBD1. The CDR3 has 14 amino acids. Germline lookup yields CDR1 MNHEY and CDR2 SVGAGI. Losses at the gene ends were 5 bases for V and 7 bases for J; bases not matched to a gene: 7. The CDR3 is CASSTGTGARTQYF. The CDR3 nucleotides are TGTGCCAGCAGTACCGGGACAGGGGCGCGGACCCAGTACTTC.

The chain couples TRBV5-6 to TRBJ2-5; 8 nucleotides line up with TRBD1. Germline loops: CDR1 SGHDT, CDR2 YYEEEE. With V trimmed by 4 bases and J by 4 bases, 9 bases remained unmatched. The CDR3 spans 15 residues. Here the CDR3 DNA reads TGTGCCAGCAGCCCCGGGTGGACAGGGAGAGAGACCCAGTACTTC. Protein: CASSPGWTGRETQYF.

The rearrangement joins TRBV10-3 to TRBJ2-7; 7 bases align to TRBD1. Trimming cost V 9 bases and J 1 base; bases outside gene matches: 3. Germline lookup yields CDR1 ENHRY and CDR2 SYGVKD. The CDR3 has 12 residues. The CDR3 sequence: CAIQGSSYEQYF. The CDR3 coding sequence is TGTGCCATACAGGGGTCTTCCTACGAGCAGTACTTC.

This clone was picked up a small number of times. In DNA form, the CDR3 reads TGTGCCAGCCAACAGATCGAAAAACTGTTTTTT. This codes for CASQQIEKLFF. V is TRBV2 and J is TRBJ1-4; D gene uncertain. CDR1 SNHLY and CDR2 FYNNEI come from the germline V gene. Trimming removed 8 bases from V and 8 bases from J, with 9 bases in between. This CDR3 has 11 amino acids.

The DNA of the CDR3 is TGTGCCAGCAGCACTAGGACAGGGCTAAATGAAAAACTGTTTTTT. Amino acids: CASSTRTGLNEKLFF. The rearrangement joins TRBV5-4 to TRBJ1-4, with 8 bases matching TRBD1. This CDR3 contains 15 residues. Looked up from germline, CDR1 is SGHNT and CDR2 is YYREEE (reference sequence). The junction had 7 bases not matched to a gene; V was cut back by 4 bases and J by 5 bases. The full variable domain, with the rest looked up from reference TRBV5-4 and TRBJ1-4, is ETGVTQSPTHLIKTRGQQVTLRCSSQSGHNTVSWYQQALGQGPQFIFQYYREEENGRGNFPPRFSGLQFPNYSSELNVNALELDDSALYLCASSTRTGLNEKLFFGSGTQLSVL.

This clone was recorded once. This chain connects TRBV30 to TRBJ2-2; maybe TRBD2 (5 bases). CDR1 GTSNPN and CDR2 SVGIG come from the germline V gene (reference sequence). The CDR3 totals 14 residues. Trimming cost V 2 bases and J 8 bases, with 15 bases left between them. In nucleotides, the CDR3 is TGTGCCTGGAGTCATCACCCGGGATCTGGGGAGCTGTTTTTT. Translation gives CAWSHHPGSGELFF.

The CDR3, as DNA: TGTGCCAGCAGTTTAACTACTCGGGGAGCTTTCTTT. It translates to CASSLTTRGAFF. The chain is built from TRBV12-3 or TRBV12-4 and TRBJ1-1; D unresolved. The CDR3 has 12 residues. The germline V and J ends were trimmed by 2 bases and 10 bases, with 11 bases remaining between them.

The V and J genes are TRBV10-3 and TRBJ1-3; 11 bases map to TRBD1. Germline values: CDR1 ENHRY, CDR2 SYGVKD. This CDR3 spans 15 amino acids. V dropped 8 bases and J dropped 0; count of bases not matched to a gene: 3. The CDR3 spells CAIGQGASSGNTIYF. The CDR3, as DNA: TGTGCCATCGGACAGGGGGCAAGCTCTGGAAACACCATATATTTT.

The rearrangement links TRBV2 to TRBJ1-2; D is uncertain. V was pared by 7 bases and J by 2 bases, with 14 bases between. Germline CDR1 and CDR2: SNHLY and FYNNEI. The CDR3 runs to 14 residues. CDR3 nucleotides: TGTGCCAGCACCCTAGTAGGAGGAAACTATGGCTACACCTTC. Translated: CASTLVGGNYGYTF.

The chain is built from TRBV19 and TRBJ1-2; a possible D gene is TRBD1 (6 bases). This CDR3 is 13 amino acids long. V gave up 7 bases and J gave up 2 bases, with 11 bases separating them. Germline lookup yields CDR1 LNHDA and CDR2 SQIVND (reference sequence). In DNA form, the CDR3 reads TGTGCCAGTACCCCGACAGGAAACTATGGCTACACCTTC. This gives the protein CASTPTGNYGYTF.

This rearrangement joins TRBV5-5 to TRBJ1-5; 8 bases match TRBD1. V lost 3 bases to trimming and J lost 2 bases; unmatched junction nucleotides: 4. The V gene's germline CDR1 is SGHKS and CDR2 YYEKEE (reference sequence). The CDR3 is 15 amino acids. CDR3 bases: TGTGCCAGCAGCTCCCAGGGGGCTGGCAATCAGCCCCAGCATTTT. As protein: CASSSQGAGNQPQHF. The variable domain in full, completed from reference TRBV5-5 and TRBJ1-5, reads DAGVTQSPTHLIKTRGQQVTLRCSPISGHKSVSWYQQVLGQGPQFIFQYYEKEERGRGNFPDRFSARQFPNYSSELNVNALLLGDSALYLCASSSQGAGNQPQHFGDGTRLSIL.

The rearrangement links TRBV10-3 to TRBJ2-1, with TRBD1 matching over 9 bases. The CDR3 is 15 residues long. Germline V gene sequence: CDR1 ENHRY, CDR2 SYGVKD. Trimming took 4 bases from V and 6 from J; bases not matched to a gene: 7. The CDR3 region is CAISAGRGQGNEQFF. CDR3 DNA: TGTGCCATCAGTGCGGGAAGGGGACAGGGCAATGAGCAGTTCTTC.

This clone was counted a single time. The CDR3 sequence is CASSYLGRGRGEQYF. The CDR3 coding sequence is TGTGCCAGCAGTTACCTTGGCAGGGGAAGGGGCGAGCAGTACTTC. This chain uses TRBV6-5 with TRBJ2-7; maybe TRBD1 (6 bases). This CDR3 comprises 15 residues. The V gene's germline CDR1 is MNHEY and CDR2 SVGAGI. V lost 2 bases, J lost 6 bases, and 17 bases lay in between.

The V gene is TRBV27, the J gene TRBJ1-1; tentative D call: TRBD1 (5 bases). CDR3 length equals 13 residues. CDR1 and CDR2 from the germline V gene are MNHEY and SMNVEV (reference sequence). With 5 bases removed from V and 5 bases from J, the gap between germline ends came to 12 bases. CDR3 residues: CASSGAGMTEAFF. CDR3 bases: TGTGCCAGCAGTGGGGCAGGGATGACTGAAGCTTTCTTT.

The rearrangement joins TRBV10-3 to TRBJ2-2; no reliable D call. V lost 2 bases and J lost 2, with 12 bases in between. This CDR3 region has 16 residues. In germline, CDR1 is ENHRY, CDR2 SYGVKD. The CDR3 nucleotides are TGTGCCATCAGTGAGAGGTTGGGCTTAAACACCGGGGAGCTGTTTTTT. Amino acid sequence: CAISERLGLNTGELFF.

The chain links TRBV10-3 to TRBJ2-3; 8 nucleotides line up with TRBD2. The CDR3 runs 15 residues. CDR1 ENHRY and CDR2 SYGVKD come from the germline V gene. V gave up 11 bases and J gave up 4 bases; unmatched junction bases: 14. CDR3 loop: CAFADPGGPSDTQYF. The CDR3 bases are TGTGCCTTTGCCGACCCGGGAGGGCCCTCAGATACGCAGTATTTT.

The chain has TRBV5-6 and TRBJ2-1; 7 nucleotides align to TRBD2. CDR1 and CDR2 from the germline V gene are SGHDT and YYEEEE. This CDR3 is built from 19 residues. V shed 2 bases and J 0 bases; nucleotides not matched to a gene: 14. CDR3 bases: TGTGCCAGCAGCTTTAGGACTAGAGGCGATAGGATCTCCTACAATGAGCAGTTCTTC. Protein product: CASSFRTRGDRISYNEQFF.

The CDR3 spells CASSLVGQGVLNTGELFF. The DNA of the CDR3 is TGTGCCAGCAGCTTGGTGGGACAGGGGGTTTTGAACACCGGGGAGCTGTTTTTT. The rearrangement joins TRBV5-8 to TRBJ2-2, with TRBD1 matching over 11 bases. The ends lost 0 bases at V and 1 base at J; junction bases unmatched: 5. The CDR3 runs to 18 residues. Germline V gene data show CDR1 as SGHTS and CDR2 as YDEGEE.

This clone has more than one count but fewer than ten. V usage is TRBV2 and J usage is TRBJ2-1; no firm D call. Germline V gene data show CDR1 as SNHLY and CDR2 as FYNNEI. V lost 2 bases and J 1 base, leaving 9 bases between the germline ends. CDR3 length equals 15 residues. For the CDR3, the DNA is TGTGCCAGCAGTGAATCTCCCCCTTCCTACAATGAGCAGTTCTTC. This translates into CASSESPPSYNEQFF. The complete variable domain, with remaining parts taken from reference TRBV2 and TRBJ2-1, reads EPEVTQTPSHQVTQMGQEVILRCVPISNHLYFYWYRQILGQKVEFLVSFYNNEISEKSEIFDDQFSVERPDGSNFTLKIRSTKLEDSAMYFCASSESPPSYNEQFFGPGTRLTVL.

The rearrangement joins TRBV2 to TRBJ1-6; 7 nucleotides agree with TRBD1. CDR1 and CDR2 from the germline V gene are SNHLY and FYNNEI. J gave up 9 bases and V 4 bases, and 12 bases lay outside the gene matches. The CDR3 totals 16 residues. The CDR3 bases are TGTGCCAGCAGTGTTCTGGACAGCCAGGGGGGTTCACCCCTCCACTTT. Translated, it gives CASSVLDSQGGSPLHF.